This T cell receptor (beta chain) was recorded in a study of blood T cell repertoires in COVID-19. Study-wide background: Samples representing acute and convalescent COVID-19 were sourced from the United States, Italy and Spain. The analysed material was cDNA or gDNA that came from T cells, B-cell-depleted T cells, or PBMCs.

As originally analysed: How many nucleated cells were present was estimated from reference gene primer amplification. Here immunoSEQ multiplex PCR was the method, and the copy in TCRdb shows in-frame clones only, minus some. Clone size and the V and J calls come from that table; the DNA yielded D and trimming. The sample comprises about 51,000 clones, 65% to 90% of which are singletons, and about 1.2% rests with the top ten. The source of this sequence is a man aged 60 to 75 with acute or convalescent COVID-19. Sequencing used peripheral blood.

CDR3 protein: CASSLHYRASGNTIYF. DNA of the CDR3: TGTGCCAGCAGCTTACATTACAGGGCCTCTGGAAACACCATATATTTT. The chain joins TRBV11-3 to TRBJ1-3, with D possibly being TRBD1 (6 bases). CDR1 is SGHNT and CDR2 is YENEEA in the germline V gene. V lost 2 bases and J 0 bases, leaving 11 bases between the germline ends. This CDR3 is built from 16 residues.